This T cell receptor (beta chain) was captured in a study of blood T cells in healthy people across ages (dated by TCRdb to between 2014 and 2017). Turning to the overall study: In model experiments, template switching captured about one uniquely barcoded TCR beta cDNA molecule for every two T cells. The study measured age-related changes in TCR beta repertoire diversity using deep sequencing normalized with unique cDNA molecular identifiers. The donors were split into four age groups: young (average approximately 16 years), middle-aged (39), aged (approximately 59) and long-lived (more than 80). To avoid experimental bias, donors of different ages were spread randomly across the sequencing lanes. The study analyzed two additional independent replicas of 1 million unique cDNA reads from the same blood draw for two donors, one aged 18 to 29 and one aged 80 or older.

Reading the germline V gene (reference sequence) gives CDR1 DFQATT and CDR2 SNEGSKA. The CDR3 goes from the cysteine to the phenylalanine over 14 residues. Of all the DNA, just the CDR3 is kept, 42 bases in frame from base 1. V and J lose 4 bases and 5 bases, and a span of 15 bases separates them. Libraries were made using 5' RACE. Reads for this sample came from an Illumina HiSeq 2500. A second PCR of about 6 to 11 cycles was performed with a sample-barcoded 5' primer and a J-beta primer mix. A unique molecular identifier was introduced onto each TCR beta cDNA molecule by a template-switch 5' adaptor carrying 12 random nucleotides. Each sample yielded at least 2.5 million CDR3-containing paired-end reads. First-strand cDNA was synthesized from all RNA with the Mint cDNA synthesis kit, primed by a TRBC-specific oligonucleotide. Following uracil-DNA glycosylase treatment, a first 18-cycle PCR with universal primers M1SS and BC2_uni_R was performed on all cDNA. Processing in the source paper ran as follows. For normalization, 1 million high-quality reads, each with a distinct molecular identifier, were randomly selected from each sample. Reads sharing molecular identifiers were discarded rather than binned into consensus sequences. MiTCR, set to a Q25 quality threshold and the strictest error-elimination algorithm, was used for CDR3 identification, clonotype clustering and error correction. A nonparametric unseen species model with Euler transformation was used to estimate a lower bound on total TCR beta diversity. TCRdb ran its own pipeline on the public reads, namely fastp trimming at Q25 and MiXCR clone calling, and kept in-frame beta chains. When rows share a CDR3 protein, they turn into one entry using the most common DNA and genes. None of the V and J calls come from the authors' own analysis; TCRdb made them. The table for this sample lists about 1.6 million distinct CDR3 sequences; about 35% of them were counted only once. The ten most abundant clones make up around 11% of the sample.

As concerns this clonotype: This receptor's antigen is unknown. Qualities for individual bases were not recorded, and no much larger clone is one base off.

Beyond this particular receptor, the publication reports: Estimates of total diversity based on one million sequenced T cells were considered lower bounds and underestimates. Observed TCR beta diversity per million T cells fell roughly linearly with age, and a significant reduction was already apparent by age around 40. The long-lived group showed more naive CD4+ T cells, fewer expanded clones and increased TCR diversity than the aged group, suggesting age selection. The percentage of naive T cells measured by flow cytometry correlated strongly with observed TCR beta diversity. Bulk unsorted PBMC profiling prevented conclusive comparison of naive and antigen-experienced compartments. Because donor CMV infection status was unknown, age-related changes in expanded clonotypes were potentially confounded.

The donors were a few dozen Caucasian individuals from Russia, aged roughly 6 to 100 years, who were systemically healthy. Each donor gave approximately 10 milliliters of peripheral blood, collected into EDTA-treated Vacutainer tubes. PBMCs were isolated by Ficoll-Paque density-gradient centrifugation, with at least 6.5 million obtained per sample. Total RNA was extracted from PBMCs with Trizol reagent, with at least 6 micrograms obtained per sample. Naive CD45RAhigh/CD27high T cell percentages were measured by flow cytometry on a PBMC aliquot from every donor. Sequencing was carried out using blood. Rearrangement joined TRBV20-1 to TRBJ1-5; 5 matching bases give a weak D call of TRBD1. The sequence came from a woman aged 25 to 39 in good health. The CDR3 region: CSAMGLLGDQPQHF. The sequenced DNA: TGCAGTGCTATGGGACTCTTAGGGGATCAGCCCCAGCATTTT.